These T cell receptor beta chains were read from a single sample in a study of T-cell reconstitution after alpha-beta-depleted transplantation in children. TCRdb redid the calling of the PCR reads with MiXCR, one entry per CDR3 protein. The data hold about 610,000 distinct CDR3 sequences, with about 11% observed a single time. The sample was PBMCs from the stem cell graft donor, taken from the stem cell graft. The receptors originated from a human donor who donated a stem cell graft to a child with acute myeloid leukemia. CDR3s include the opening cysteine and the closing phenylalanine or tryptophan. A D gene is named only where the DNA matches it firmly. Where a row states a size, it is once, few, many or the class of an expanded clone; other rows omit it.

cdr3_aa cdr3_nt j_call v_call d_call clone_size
CASSTGPVNEQFF TGTGCCAGCAGCACCGGACCAGTCAATGAGCAGTTCTTC TRBJ2-1 TRBV7-2 NA many
CASSILWEDTQYF TGTGCCAGTAGTATCTTATGGGAAGATACGCAGTATTTT TRBJ2-3 TRBV19 NA NA
CATSRFLTGLAEHTGELFF TGTGCCACCAGCAGATTCCTTACCGGACTAGCGGAACACACCGGGGAGCTGTTTTTT TRBJ2-2 TRBV15 TRBD2 few
CASSGTGTRTSGRGSSYNEQFF TGTGCCAGCAGCGGGACAGGGACAAGGACTAGCGGGAGGGGAAGCTCCTACAATGAGCAGTTCTTC TRBJ2-1 TRBV13 TRBD2 NA
CSARGGTSNTGELFF TGCAGTGCTAGAGGGGGGACTAGCAACACCGGGGAGCTGTTTTTT TRBJ2-2 TRBV20-1 TRBD2 NA
CSVGWASGREYNEQFF TGCAGCGTTGGGTGGGCTAGCGGGAGGGAATACAATGAGCAGTTCTTC TRBJ2-1 TRBV29-1 TRBD2 few
CSALDRTGGAEVHKLFF TGCAGTGCCCTAGACAGGACAGGGGGCGCGGAGGTGCACAAACTGTTTTTT TRBJ1-4 TRBV20-1 TRBD1 few
CSAPDRDGTDTQYF TGCAGCGCCCCGGACAGGGATGGCACAGATACGCAGTATTTT TRBJ2-3 TRBV29-1 TRBD1 few
CASSVGQTRSPLHF TGTGCCAGCAGCGTAGGACAGACCAGATCACCCCTCCACTTT TRBJ1-6 TRBV9 NA few
CASSRGSGLAGISYEQYF TGTGCCAGCAGTAGGGGGTCTGGACTAGCGGGAATCTCCTACGAGCAGTACTTC TRBJ2-7 TRBV6-1 TRBD2 few
CSAGNLKDNEQFF TGCAGTGCTGGAAATCTAAAAGACAATGAGCAGTTCTTC TRBJ2-1 TRBV20-1 NA many
CSALFQGEGETQYF TGCAGTGCTCTGTTCCAGGGCGAGGGGGAGACCCAGTACTTC TRBJ2-5 TRBV20-1 NA NA
CASSLQMPGVGEQFF TGTGCCAGCAGCTTACAGATGCCCGGGGTGGGTGAGCAGTTCTTC TRBJ2-1 TRBV7-3 NA NA
CAISGLAGPSTDTQYF TGTGCCATCAGTGGACTAGCGGGACCTAGCACAGATACGCAGTATTTT TRBJ2-3 TRBV10-3 TRBD2 NA
CSASWLVVGDTQYF TGCAGTGCTAGTTGGCTAGTTGTAGGAGATACGCAGTATTTT TRBJ2-3 TRBV20-1 NA few
CASSESALAGFF TGCGCCAGCAGTGAGTCTGCGCTAGCGGGGTTCTTC TRBJ2-1 TRBV10-2 TRBD2 few
CSARAQRRNEQFF TGCAGTGCTAGAGCCCAGCGGAGGAATGAGCAGTTCTTC TRBJ2-1 TRBV20-1 NA NA
CASSLKVPSGPGTQYF TGTGCCAGCAGCTTGAAGGTCCCTAGCGGACCTGGGACCCAGTACTTC TRBJ2-5 TRBV5-6 TRBD2 NA
CASNRRTSGSLGEYEQYF TGCGCCAGCAACCGGAGGACTAGCGGGAGCTTAGGGGAATACGAGCAGTACTTC TRBJ2-7 TRBV5-1 TRBD2 few
CASSYSRVSNQPQHF TGTGCCAGCAGTTACTCTCGGGTGAGCAATCAGCCCCAGCATTTT TRBJ1-5 TRBV6-5 NA few
CASSLGVMGGAPIGDIQYF TGTGCCAGCAGCTTGGGAGTGATGGGGGGCGCACCCATCGGGGACATTCAGTACTTC TRBJ2-4 TRBV5-6 NA few
CASSHRDSSYEQYF TGCGCCAGCAGCCACCGGGACAGCTCCTACGAGCAGTACTTC TRBJ2-7 TRBV4-1 TRBD1 many
CSAGGQGAPDTQYF TGCAGTGCGGGGGGGCAGGGGGCACCAGATACGCAGTATTTT TRBJ2-3 TRBV20-1 NA many
CASSIDSSNTIYF TGTGCCAGCAGCATCGACAGCTCAAACACCATATATTTT TRBJ1-3 TRBV7-2 NA NA
CASSVSFATEAFF TGTGCCAGCAGCGTAAGTTTCGCCACTGAAGCTTTCTTT TRBJ1-1 TRBV9 NA many
CSVLESGRREQYF TGCAGCGTCCTGGAGAGCGGGAGGCGCGAGCAGTACTTC TRBJ2-7 TRBV29-1 TRBD2 few
CASSAGRNTIYF TGTGCCAGCTCAGCAGGGAGAAACACCATATATTTT TRBJ1-3 TRBV6-5 NA few
CASSPGLGVDIQYF TGTGCCAGCAGTCCGGGACTAGGGGTCGACATTCAGTACTTC TRBJ2-4 TRBV6-2/TRBV6-3 TRBD2 NA
CASMGSGITGELFF TGCGCCAGCATGGGTAGCGGGATCACCGGGGAGCTGTTTTTT TRBJ2-2 TRBV5-1 TRBD2 few
CASSAGLAGGKNEQYF TGTGCCAGCAGTGCCGGACTAGCGGGAGGGAAGAACGAGCAGTACTTC TRBJ2-7 TRBV6-2/TRBV6-3 TRBD2 NA
CASSRRQTSTDTQYF TGTGCCAGTAGTCGTCGACAGACTAGCACAGATACGCAGTATTTT TRBJ2-3 TRBV19 NA NA
CASSHPDREPTYEQYF TGTGCCAGCAGTCACCCTGACAGGGAGCCCACCTACGAGCAGTACTTC TRBJ2-7 TRBV6-2/TRBV6-3 TRBD1 few
CASSSWREGPYEQYF TGTGCCAGCAGCAGCTGGCGGGAGGGCCCGTACGAGCAGTACTTC TRBJ2-7 TRBV7-6 TRBD2 NA
CASSYSFLAGGSNEQFF TGTGCCAGCAGTTACTCCTTCCTAGCGGGAGGCAGTAATGAGCAGTTCTTC TRBJ2-1 TRBV6-5 TRBD2 few
CSVGDFSSNEQYF TGCAGCGTGGGGGACTTTAGTTCCAACGAGCAGTACTTC TRBJ2-7 TRBV29-1 NA few
CASSGRGEWDEKLFF TGTGCCAGCAGCGGCAGAGGGGAGTGGGATGAAAAACTGTTTTTT TRBJ1-4 TRBV9 NA many
CSVVGFSGANVLTF TGCAGCGTTGTAGGGTTCTCTGGGGCCAACGTCCTGACTTTC TRBJ2-6 TRBV29-1 NA few
CASSSDSGGRGEQYF TGTGCCAGCAGCTCCGATAGCGGGGGGAGAGGGGAGCAGTACTTC TRBJ2-7 TRBV11-2 TRBD2 few
CASSAGGNEQYF TGTGCCAGCAGTGCGGGAGGGAACGAGCAGTACTTC TRBJ2-7 TRBV7-9 TRBD2 few
CASSLETGVNYEQYF TGCGCCAGCAGCTTGGAGACAGGGGTGAACTACGAGCAGTACTTC TRBJ2-7 TRBV5-1 TRBD1 NA
CATSTTSYEQYF TGTGCCACCAGCACGACGTCCTACGAGCAGTACTTC TRBJ2-7 TRBV15 NA NA
CATSRSGTSGPYNEQFF TGTGCCACCAGCAGGTCCGGGACTAGCGGCCCCTACAATGAGCAGTTCTTC TRBJ2-1 TRBV15 TRBD2 many
CASSITGVGNQPQHF TGTGCCAGCAGTATTACAGGGGTCGGCAATCAGCCCCAGCATTTT TRBJ1-5 TRBV28 TRBD1 NA
CASKRGNYGYTF TGTGCCAGCAAGAGGGGGAACTATGGCTACACCTTC TRBJ1-2 TRBV6-5 NA NA
CSASDRVSGNTIYF TGCAGTGCATCGGACAGGGTCTCTGGAAACACCATATATTTT TRBJ1-3 TRBV20-1 TRBD1 few
CASSLVGGSSHEQFF TGTGCCAGCAGCTTAGTGGGCGGGAGTTCCCATGAGCAGTTCTTC TRBJ2-1 TRBV7-9 TRBD2 few
CASSQDWREETQYF TGTGCCAGCAGCCAAGATTGGAGGGAAGAGACCCAGTACTTC TRBJ2-5 TRBV3-1 NA few
CASSFEGTQPQHF TGTGCCAGCAGCTTTGAGGGAACTCAGCCCCAGCATTTT TRBJ1-5 TRBV7-2 NA many
CSAGVWSGRAGNEQFF TGCAGTGCCGGAGTGTGGAGCGGGAGGGCGGGGAATGAGCAGTTCTTC TRBJ2-1 TRBV20-1 TRBD2 few
CSANLAGAGEQFF TGCAGTGCTAATCTAGCGGGAGCAGGGGAGCAGTTCTTC TRBJ2-1 TRBV20-1 TRBD2 few
CSAKSLYGGSEQYF TGCAGTGCTAAATCACTATACGGCGGGTCCGAGCAGTACTTC TRBJ2-7 TRBV20-1 NA NA
CAITPGILPSGANVLTF TGTGCCATCACCCCGGGGATTCTCCCCTCTGGGGCCAACGTCCTGACTTTC TRBJ2-6 TRBV10-3 NA many
CSPPSGRAVAGANVLTF TGCAGCCCCCCAAGCGGGAGGGCGGTTGCTGGGGCCAACGTCCTGACTTTC TRBJ2-6 TRBV29-1 TRBD2 NA
CASSLVGDGTGEQYF TGCGCCAGCAGCTTGGTTGGCGATGGGACGGGAGAGCAGTACTTC TRBJ2-7 TRBV5-1 NA few
CARGSGPYEQYF TGTGCCAGGGGATCGGGGCCCTACGAGCAGTACTTC TRBJ2-7 TRBV6-8 NA NA
CASRRIIASTGELFF TGTGCCAGCAGACGTATTATTGCAAGCACCGGGGAGCTGTTTTTT TRBJ2-2 TRBV12-3/TRBV12-4 NA NA
CASSTIVSSSYEQYF TGTGCCAGCAGCACCATCGTGTCGAGCTCCTACGAGCAGTACTTC TRBJ2-7 TRBV28 NA many
CASSPRRTEGRNYEQYF TGTGCCAGCAGTCCACGCCGGACGGAGGGCCGGAACTACGAGCAGTACTTC TRBJ2-7 TRBV12-3/TRBV12-4 NA NA
CASGSGGPSYEQYF TGTGCCAGCGGGTCTGGGGGACCCTCCTACGAGCAGTACTTC TRBJ2-7 TRBV27 NA few
CSAARQGQETQYF TGCAGTGCTGCGAGGCAGGGTCAAGAGACCCAGTACTTC TRBJ2-5 TRBV20-1 NA NA